These 30 T cell receptor beta chains share one sample of origin, sequenced in a study of CD8 T cells in ankylosing spondylitis (dated 2017 in TCRdb). The method was 5' RACE. The listed sequencing device is Illumina HiSeq 2500. TCRdb took the public reads, trimmed them with fastp at Q25, ran MiXCR for clone calling and kept in-frame beta chains. When rows share a CDR3 protein, they turn into one entry using the most common DNA and genes. The sample includes around 230,000 distinct CDR3 sequences, with over 8.5% observed a single time. The ten most abundant clones make up approximately 6.3% of the sample. Material: blood, either unsorted or a sorted T cell fraction (not recorded which). The receptors were gathered from a male donor with ankylosing spondylitis or in good health (not recorded which).

The chain has TRBV7-2 and TRBJ2-5, with 9 bases identical to TRBD2. The germline V gene encodes CDR1 SGHTA and CDR2 FQGNSA. The V gene end was trimmed by 5 bases and the J gene end by 4 bases; junction bases not matched to a gene: 5. The CDR3 is made up of 14 amino acids. The CDR3 DNA is TGTGCCAGCAGCCCTCGGACTAGCGTAGAGACCCAGTACTTC. Amino acid sequence: CASSPRTSVETQYF.

This clonotype was picked up many times. V usage is TRBV4-1 and J usage is TRBJ1-5; the D gene is possibly TRBD1 (6 bases). The CDR3 runs 16 residues. The germline V and J ends were trimmed by 4 bases and 0 bases, with 13 bases remaining between them. Germline V CDR1 and CDR2: MGHRA, YSYEKL. The CDR3 sequence: CASSPDRYNSNQPQHF. The CDR3 region has the DNA TGCGCCAGCAGCCCGGACAGATACAATAGCAATCAGCCCCAGCATTTT.

This clonotype occurred a few times. The chain employs TRBV30 and TRBJ2-7, with TRBD2 as a possible D gene (5 bases). The length of the CDR3 is 15 residues. Trimming took 1 base from V and 7 from J, leaving 20 bases between them. The germline gives CDR1 GTSNPN, CDR2 SVGIG (reference sequence). The CDR3 reads CAWSAPRTAGLEQYF. As DNA, the CDR3 is TGTGCCTGGAGTGCCCCGAGGACTGCTGGTTTGGAGCAGTACTTC. The full variable domain, in which reference TRBV30 and TRBJ2-7 provide the parts outside the CDR3, is SQTIHQWPATLVQPVGSPLSLECTVEGTSNPNLYWYRQAAGRGLQLLFYSVGIGQISSEVPQNLSASRPQDRQFILSSKKLLLSDSGFYLCAWSAPRTAGLEQYFGPGTRLTVT.

This clonotype turned up a few times. This chain joins TRBV12-3 or TRBV12-4 and TRBJ2-4; 9 bases are shared with TRBD1. This CDR3 is 14 amino acids long. V lost 4 bases and J lost 8; bases outside the gene matches: 6. The CDR3 region is CASSWGQGGDIQYF. The CDR3, as DNA: TGTGCCAGCAGTTGGGGACAGGGAGGGGACATTCAGTACTTC.

This clonotype was counted between two and nine times. The gene calls are TRBV20-1 and TRBJ2-7; 8 positions match TRBD1. The CDR3 consists of 15 residues. V lost 3 bases to trimming and J lost 0 bases; unmatched junction nucleotides: 7. Germline V gene data show CDR1 as DFQATT and CDR2 as SNEGSKA (reference sequence). The DNA of the CDR3 is TGCAGTGCTAGGGACACCGGGACAGGCTCCTACGAGCAGTACTTC. It encodes CSARDTGTGSYEQYF.

The sample holds many counts of this clonotype. V usage is TRBV6-2 or TRBV6-3 and J usage is TRBJ2-7; TRBD2 aligns across 8 bases. Germline values: CDR1 MNHEY, CDR2 SVGEGT. V trimming: 2 bases; J trimming: 4 bases; junction bases outside the gene matches: 10. The CDR3 contains 16 residues. CDR3 DNA: TGTGCCAGCAGTTACGTCTGGGGACGGGAGGGTTACGAGCAGTACTTC. Amino acids: CASSYVWGREGYEQYF.

This clonotype was counted ten times or more. The genes are TRBV3-1 and TRBJ1-2; TRBD1 aligns across 9 bases. CDR1 and CDR2 (germline): LGHDT, YNNKEL (reference sequence). The ends lost 3 bases at V and 5 bases at J; junction bases unmatched: 7. The CDR3 loop spans 15 amino acids. The CDR3 DNA is TGTGCCAGCAGCCAGATACCGGGACAGGGATATGGCTACACCTTC. Encoded protein: CASSQIPGQGYGYTF.

In this sample, this clonotype turned up many times. The gene calls are TRBV7-8 and TRBJ2-3; TRBD1 matches at 10 bases. Germline CDR1 SGHVS, CDR2 FQNEAQ. CDR3 length: 20 amino acids. The J segment lost 3 bases and the V segment lost 1 base, leaving 16 bases of the junction unmatched. This chain's CDR3 is CASSLVSRDRGEWTTDTQYF. For the CDR3, the DNA is TGTGCCAGCAGCTTAGTCTCACGGGACAGGGGAGAGTGGACGACAGATACGCAGTATTTT.

In DNA form, the CDR3 reads TGCGCCAGCAGCCAAGATCCCTCGGGAGGGCGGAGGGAGCTGTTTTTT. Amino acids: CASSQDPSGGRRELFF. The chain is built from TRBV4-1 and TRBJ2-2; the match to TRBD2 covers 8 bases. Germline assignment: CDR1 MGHRA and CDR2 YSYEKL. Trimming cost V 0 bases and J 9 bases; bases outside gene matches: 9. CDR3 size: 16 residues.

This clonotype showed up many times. V gene TRBV27 combines with J gene TRBJ2-5; D remains ambiguous. The CDR3 contains 14 residues. The V gene lost 1 base and the J gene lost 2 bases, with 8 bases spanning the gap. Germline values: CDR1 MNHEY, CDR2 SMNVEV (reference sequence). CDR3 loop: CASSLLIGQETQYF. Here the CDR3 DNA reads TGTGCCAGCAGTTTATTGATAGGGCAAGAGACCCAGTACTTC.

This chain links TRBV5-1 with TRBJ1-2; possible D gene TRBD1, 5 bases. The CDR3 extends over 16 amino acids. The V end was cut by 4 bases, the J end by 3 bases, with 19 bases between. Germline V gives CDR1 SGHRS, CDR2 YFSETQ. CDR3 sequence (DNA): TGCGCCAGCAGCCCAGGGTTGCGGGGAATCGACTATGGCTACACCTTC. It codes for CASSPGLRGIDYGYTF.

This clonotype came up many times. The chain employs TRBV10-3 and TRBJ1-1; tentatively, D is TRBD1 (5 bases). This CDR3 has 13 residues. Germline V gene lookup returns CDR1 ENHRY and CDR2 SYGVKD. The V end was cut by 3 bases, the J end by 5 bases, with 10 bases between. CDR3 amino acids: CAISEGRGTEAFF. CDR3 in DNA: TGTGCCATCAGTGAAGGGAGGGGAACTGAAGCTTTCTTT.

This clonotype was detected ten times or more. The chain is built from TRBV10-3 and TRBJ2-3, with 9 bases lining up with TRBD1. The CDR3 loop spans 16 amino acids. V gave up 2 bases and J gave up 2 bases; unmatched junction bases: 5. CDR1 is ENHRY and CDR2 is SYGVKD in the germline V gene. The CDR3 nucleotides are TGTGCCATCAGTGAGGTCGGACAGGGGACCACAGATACGCAGTATTTT. The encoded protein is CAISEVGQGTTDTQYF.

This clonotype was seen repeatedly, ten times or more. CDR3 protein: CASTRAGGNTEAFF. CDR3 bases: TGTGCCAGCACCCGGGCTGGAGGGAACACTGAAGCTTTCTTT. The genes are TRBV5-6 and TRBJ1-1, with D hard to call. CDR3 length equals 14 residues. Germline lookup yields CDR1 SGHDT and CDR2 YYEEEE. The V end lost 6 bases, the J end lost 1 base, and 13 bases lay between the germline ends.

This clonotype was seen only a few times. The gene calls are TRBV20-1 and TRBJ2-7; 11 bases fit TRBD2. The CDR3 extends over 15 amino acids. Germline CDR1 reads DFQATT; CDR2 reads SNEGSKA (reference sequence). Unmatched junction bases numbered 5, after V lost 2 bases and J lost 2 bases. CDR3 sequence reads: CSARPTSGSAYEQYF. The DNA for the CDR3 is TGCAGTGCTAGACCCACTAGCGGGAGCGCCTACGAGCAGTACTTC.

This clonotype was observed many times. The J gene is TRBJ1-3, the V gene TRBV4-2; TRBD1 might be the D (5 bases). The V end lost 0 bases, the J end lost 8 bases, and 17 bases lay between the germline ends. The CDR3 covers 16 residues. Germline values: CDR1 LGHNA, CDR2 YNFKEQ. The CDR3 sequence: CASSQDSPGSVDTIYF. CDR3 nucleotides: TGTGCCAGCAGCCAAGATTCGCCAGGGTCGGTGGACACCATATATTTT.

In this sample, this clonotype turned up a few times. The rearrangement links TRBV5-1 to TRBJ2-1, with a possible D match to TRBD2 (6 bases). Trimming removed 4 bases at V and 8 bases at J, with 22 bases between. Germline CDR1 reads SGHRS; CDR2 reads YFSETQ. The length of the CDR3 is 16 residues. The chain's CDR3 is CASSPISGTLLHEQFF. The CDR3 DNA reads TGCGCCAGCAGCCCGATATCCGGGACTTTATTACATGAGCAGTTCTTC.

The sample holds a few counts of this clonotype. The chain carries TRBV7-2 and TRBJ1-1, with D unclear. The V and J ends lost 0 bases and 0 bases respectively, with 8 bases between them. This CDR3 spans 15 amino acids. Germline CDR1 is SGHTA and CDR2 is FQGNSA. The CDR3 nucleotides are TGTGCCAGCAGCTTAGCGTTTCCGGTGAACACTGAAGCTTTCTTT. This encodes CASSLAFPVNTEAFF. The full variable domain, rest sourced from reference TRBV7-2 and TRBJ1-1, is GAGVSQSPSNKVTEKGKDVELRCDPISGHTALYWYRQSLGQGLEFLIYFQGNSAPDKSGLPSDRFSAERTGGSVSTLTIQRTQQEDSAVYLCASSLAFPVNTEAFFGQGTRLTVV.

This clonotype was seen a few times. V is TRBV19 and J is TRBJ2-5; 8 positions match TRBD2. The germline V gene encodes CDR1 LNHDA and CDR2 SQIVND (reference sequence). V lost 0 bases and J lost 5; bases outside the gene matches: 14. There are 18 residues in the CDR3. This CDR3 is CASSIDLFSGGRYETQYF. DNA of the CDR3: TGTGCCAGTAGTATAGATCTATTCTCGGGCGGGAGGTACGAGACCCAGTACTTC.

The J gene is TRBJ1-1, the V gene TRBV24-1, with TRBD1 matching over 8 bases. The V segment lost 6 bases and the J segment 5 bases; nucleotides outside the gene matches: 4. The germline V gene has CDR1 KGHDR and CDR2 SFDVKD. This CDR3 is built from 13 residues. The CDR3 nucleotides read TGTGCCACCAGTTGGGACAGGCTAACTGAAGCTTTCTTT. Its translation is CATSWDRLTEAFF.

At least ten counts were recorded for this clonotype. The chain is built from TRBV6-1 and TRBJ2-1; D might be TRBD2 (6 bases). The V end lost 7 bases, the J end lost 2 bases, and 15 bases lay between the germline ends. Germline CDR1 and CDR2: MNHNS and SASEGT. The CDR3 runs to 15 residues. The CDR3 sequence: CASTLGGGPYNEQFF. CDR3 in DNA: TGTGCCAGCACCCTGGGAGGCGGGCCCTACAATGAGCAGTTCTTC.

This clonotype was detected ten times or more. CDR3 nucleotide sequence: TGTGCCACCAGCAGAAGACAGGGCCGGCAGCCCCAGCATTTT. It codes for CATSRRQGRQPQHF. The rearrangement uses TRBV15 and TRBJ1-5, with TRBD1 matching over 7 bases. This CDR3 contains 14 residues. Germline values: CDR1 LNHNV, CDR2 YYDKDF (reference sequence). The trim removed 2 bases at V and 7 bases at J, leaving 5 bases unmatched. The full variable domain, in which reference TRBV15 and TRBJ1-5 provide the parts outside the CDR3, is DAMVIQNPRYQVTQFGKPVTLSCSQTLNHNVMYWYQQKSSQAPKLLFHYYDKDFNNEADTPDNFQSRRPNTSFCFLDIRSPGLGDTAMYLCATSRRQGRQPQHFGDGTRLSIL.

This clonotype was observed many times. This chain connects TRBV29-1 to TRBJ2-7; D could derive from TRBD1 or TRBD2 (5 bases each). Germline assignment: CDR1 SQVTM and CDR2 ANQGSEA. Trimming left V 0 bases short and J 2 bases short, with 11 bases between. The CDR3 consists of 14 residues. The CDR3 region is CSVEDSRDPYEQYF. In DNA form, the CDR3 reads TGCAGCGTTGAAGATTCGAGGGACCCCTACGAGCAGTACTTC.

Ten or more counts support this clonotype. The rearrangement joins TRBV3-1 to TRBJ2-1, with 9 bases aligning to TRBD2. V dropped 4 bases and J dropped 2; count of bases not matched to a gene: 3. The CDR3 totals 15 residues. CDR1 and CDR2 from the germline V gene are LGHDT and YNNKEL (reference sequence). This CDR3 is CASSPSGGTYNEQFF. In nucleotides, the CDR3 is TGTGCCAGCAGCCCAAGCGGGGGGACCTACAATGAGCAGTTCTTC.

This clonotype was seen repeatedly, ten times or more. V usage is TRBV11-2 and J usage is TRBJ2-4, with D unclear. The CDR3 covers 14 residues. The germline CDR1 and CDR2 sequences are SGHAT and FQNNGV. Trimming removed 1 base at V and 6 bases at J, with 10 bases between. CDR3 sequence reads: CASSLALKRNIQYF. The CDR3 nucleotides read TGTGCCAGCAGCTTAGCGCTGAAGAGAAACATTCAGTACTTC.

The V and J genes are TRBV4-3 and TRBJ1-1, with D perhaps TRBD1 (5 bases). CDR3 length equals 14 residues. V lost 0 bases, J lost 4 bases, and 9 bases lay in between. Looked up from germline, CDR1 is LGHNA and CDR2 is YSLEER. CDR3 DNA: TGCGCCAGCAGCCAAGATCAGGGTGGCACTGAAGCTTTCTTT. This sequence encodes CASSQDQGGTEAFF.

This clonotype was counted ten times or more. V gene TRBV25-1 combines with J gene TRBJ2-3; 11 nucleotides agree with TRBD2. The J segment lost 2 bases and the V segment lost 4 bases, leaving 5 bases of the junction unmatched. The CDR3 extends over 16 amino acids. Germline values: CDR1 MGHDK, CDR2 SYGVNS. The chain's CDR3 is CASSGGLAANTDTQYF. For the CDR3, the DNA is TGTGCCAGCAGTGGGGGACTAGCGGCAAACACAGATACGCAGTATTTT.

This clonotype has ten or more counts. This chain links TRBV10-3 with TRBJ2-5; 9 nucleotides align to TRBD2. J lost 2 bases, V lost 0 bases, and 7 bases had no gene match. Per the germline V gene, CDR1 is ENHRY and CDR2 is SYGVKD. The CDR3 is 17 amino acids. Here the CDR3 DNA reads TGTGCCATCAGTGAGTCGAAGAGCGGGGGGACTCAAGAGACCCAGTACTTC. Protein sequence: CAISESKSGGTQETQYF.

The genes are TRBV6-5 and TRBJ2-2; a possible D gene is TRBD2 (5 bases). V lost 0 bases to trimming and J lost 4 bases, with 12 bases between them. Germline V gene sequence: CDR1 MNHEY, CDR2 SVGAGI. This CDR3 comprises 16 residues. CDR3 nucleotides: TGTGCCAGCAGTTACTCCGGACTGGGTTCCACCGGGGAGCTGTTTTTT. Its protein is CASSYSGLGSTGELFF.

This clonotype was seen at least ten times. This chain joins TRBV7-2 and TRBJ1-1; D call uncertain. V lost 1 base, J lost 0 bases, and 9 bases lay in between. Germline loops: CDR1 SGHTA, CDR2 FQGNSA. This CDR3 has 15 residues. The CDR3 protein is CASSLVHSMNTEAFF. In DNA form, the CDR3 reads TGTGCCAGCAGCTTAGTGCACAGTATGAACACTGAAGCTTTCTTT.